This T cell receptor (beta chain) was sequenced in a study of blood T cell repertoires in COVID-19. Looking at the study overall: Sites in the United States, Italy and Spain provided acute and convalescent COVID-19 samples. The analysed material was cDNA or gDNA that came from T cells, B-cell-depleted T cells, or PBMCs.

The CDR3 covers 20 residues. Original handling: Reference gene primer amplification yielded estimated nucleated cell counts. Produced via immunoSEQ multiplex PCR; TCRdb's table is partial and in-frame only. The V and J calls and clone size are taken from that table; D and trimming were inferred from the DNA. The table includes over 150,000 clones, around four fifths detected once. The rearrangement uses TRBV21-1 and TRBJ1-4; whether TRBD1, the table's D call, matches the DNA was not checked. TRBV21-1 is a pseudogene. The sequence derives from an older woman with acute or convalescent COVID-19. The specimen sequenced was peripheral blood. For the CDR3, the DNA is TGTGCCAGCAGCAAAGTATCTCGGGACAGGGCCCCTGCAACTAATGAAAAACTGTTTTTT. Protein product: CASSKVSRDRAPATNEKLFF.